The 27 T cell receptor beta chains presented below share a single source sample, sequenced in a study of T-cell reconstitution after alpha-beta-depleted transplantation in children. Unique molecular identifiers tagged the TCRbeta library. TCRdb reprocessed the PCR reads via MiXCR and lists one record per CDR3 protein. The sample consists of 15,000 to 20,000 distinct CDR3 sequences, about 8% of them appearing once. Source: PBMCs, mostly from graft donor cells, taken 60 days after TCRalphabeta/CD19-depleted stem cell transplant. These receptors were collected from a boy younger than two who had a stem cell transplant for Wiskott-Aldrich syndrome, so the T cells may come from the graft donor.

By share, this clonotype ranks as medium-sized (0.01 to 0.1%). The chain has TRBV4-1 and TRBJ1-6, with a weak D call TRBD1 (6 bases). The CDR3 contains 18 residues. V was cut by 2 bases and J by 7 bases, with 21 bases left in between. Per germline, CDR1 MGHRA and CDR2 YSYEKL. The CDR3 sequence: CASSQPNRVGGANSPLHF. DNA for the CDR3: TGCGCCAGCAGCCAACCAAACAGGGTTGGAGGAGCCAATTCACCCCTCCACTTT.

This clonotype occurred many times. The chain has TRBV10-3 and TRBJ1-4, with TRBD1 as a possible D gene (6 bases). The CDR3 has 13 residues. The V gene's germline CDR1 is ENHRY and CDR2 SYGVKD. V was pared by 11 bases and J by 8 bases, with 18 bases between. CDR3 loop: CAVQQGLSEKLFF. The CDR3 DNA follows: TGTGCCGTCCAACAGGGCCTAAGCGAAAAACTGTTTTTT.

The CDR3 region is CASSTAQGGSGNTIYF. In nucleotides, the CDR3 is TGTGCCAGCAGTACCGCCCAGGGAGGCTCTGGAAACACCATATATTTT. The chain is built from TRBV27 and TRBJ1-3; weak D call: TRBD1 (5 bases). The CDR3 loop spans 16 amino acids. Germline V gene lookup returns CDR1 MNHEY and CDR2 SMNVEV (reference sequence). The V and J ends lost 5 bases and 0 bases respectively, with 14 bases between them.

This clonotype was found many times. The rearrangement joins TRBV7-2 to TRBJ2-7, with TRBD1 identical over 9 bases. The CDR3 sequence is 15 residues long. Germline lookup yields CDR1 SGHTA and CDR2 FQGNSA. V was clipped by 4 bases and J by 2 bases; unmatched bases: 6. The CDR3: CASSSGQGRTYEQYF. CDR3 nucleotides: TGTGCCAGCAGCTCCGGACAGGGGAGAACCTACGAGCAGTACTTC.

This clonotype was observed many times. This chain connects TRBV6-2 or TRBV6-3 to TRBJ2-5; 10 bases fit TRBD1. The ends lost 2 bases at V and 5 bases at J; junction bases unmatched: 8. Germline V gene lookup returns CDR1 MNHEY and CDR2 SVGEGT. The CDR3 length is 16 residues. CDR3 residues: CASSYARQGARETQYF. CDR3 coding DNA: TGTGCCAGCAGTTACGCCAGACAGGGGGCGAGGGAGACCCAGTACTTC.

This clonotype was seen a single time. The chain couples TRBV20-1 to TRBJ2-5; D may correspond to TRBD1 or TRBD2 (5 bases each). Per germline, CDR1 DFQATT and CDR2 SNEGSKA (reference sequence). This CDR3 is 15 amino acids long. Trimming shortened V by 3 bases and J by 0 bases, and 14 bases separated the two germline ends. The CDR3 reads CSASRDATYQETQYF. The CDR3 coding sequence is TGCAGTGCTAGTCGGGACGCAACTTACCAAGAGACCCAGTACTTC.

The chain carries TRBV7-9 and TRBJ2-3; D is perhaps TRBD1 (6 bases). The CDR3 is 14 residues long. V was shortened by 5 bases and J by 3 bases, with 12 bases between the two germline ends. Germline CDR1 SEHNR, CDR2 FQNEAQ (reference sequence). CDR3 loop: CASSTQGSTDTQYF. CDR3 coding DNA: TGTGCCAGCAGCACTCAGGGGTCTACAGATACGCAGTATTTT.

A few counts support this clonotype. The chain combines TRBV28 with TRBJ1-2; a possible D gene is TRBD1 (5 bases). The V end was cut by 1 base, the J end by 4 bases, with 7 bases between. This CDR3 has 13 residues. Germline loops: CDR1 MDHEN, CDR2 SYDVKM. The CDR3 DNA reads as TGTGCCAGCAGTTTATCGGACACCTATGGCTACACCTTC. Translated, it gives CASSLSDTYGYTF.

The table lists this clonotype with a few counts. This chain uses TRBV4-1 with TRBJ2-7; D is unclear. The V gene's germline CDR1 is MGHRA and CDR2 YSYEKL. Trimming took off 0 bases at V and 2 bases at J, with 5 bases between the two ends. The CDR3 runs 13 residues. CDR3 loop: CASSQERPYEQYF. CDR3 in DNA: TGCGCCAGCAGCCAAGAGCGCCCCTACGAGCAGTACTTC.

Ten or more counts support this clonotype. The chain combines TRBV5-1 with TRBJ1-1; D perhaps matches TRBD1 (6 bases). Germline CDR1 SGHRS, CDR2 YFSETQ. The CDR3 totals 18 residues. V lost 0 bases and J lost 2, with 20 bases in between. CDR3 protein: CASSLGPRGRISNTEAFF. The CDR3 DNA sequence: TGCGCCAGCAGCTTGGGTCCCCGGGGGCGAATTTCAAACACTGAAGCTTTCTTT.

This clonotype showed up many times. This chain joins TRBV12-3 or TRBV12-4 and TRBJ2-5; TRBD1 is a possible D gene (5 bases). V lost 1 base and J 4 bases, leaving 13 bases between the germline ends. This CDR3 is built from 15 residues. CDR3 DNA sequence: TGTGCCAGCAGTTTAGATGGCTGGGGCGGAGAGACCCAGTACTTC. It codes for CASSLDGWGGETQYF.

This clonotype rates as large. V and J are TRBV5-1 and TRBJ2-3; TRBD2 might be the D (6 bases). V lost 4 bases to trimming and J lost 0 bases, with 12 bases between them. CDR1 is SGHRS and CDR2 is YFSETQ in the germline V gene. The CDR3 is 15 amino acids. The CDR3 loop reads CASSAGSTSTDTQYF. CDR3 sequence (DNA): TGCGCCAGCAGCGCGGGGAGTACTAGCACAGATACGCAGTATTTT.

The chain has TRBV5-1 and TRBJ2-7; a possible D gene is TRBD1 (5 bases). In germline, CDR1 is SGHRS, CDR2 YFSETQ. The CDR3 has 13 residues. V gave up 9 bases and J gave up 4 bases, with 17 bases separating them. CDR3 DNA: TGCGCCACCCGGGCAGGGAATTCATACGAGCAGTACTTC. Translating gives CATRAGNSYEQYF.

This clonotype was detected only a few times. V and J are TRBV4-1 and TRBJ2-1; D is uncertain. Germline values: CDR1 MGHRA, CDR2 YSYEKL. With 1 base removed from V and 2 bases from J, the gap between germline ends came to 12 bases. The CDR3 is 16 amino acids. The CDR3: CASSQAETLTYNEQFF. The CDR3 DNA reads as TGCGCCAGCAGCCAAGCGGAGACCCTGACCTACAATGAGCAGTTCTTC.

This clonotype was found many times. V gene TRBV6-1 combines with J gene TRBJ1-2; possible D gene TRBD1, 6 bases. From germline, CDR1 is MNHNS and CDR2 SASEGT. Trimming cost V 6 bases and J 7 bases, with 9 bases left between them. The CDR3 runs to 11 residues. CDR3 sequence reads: CASRQGLGYTF. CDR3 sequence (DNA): TGTGCCAGCAGACAGGGTCTTGGCTACACCTTC.

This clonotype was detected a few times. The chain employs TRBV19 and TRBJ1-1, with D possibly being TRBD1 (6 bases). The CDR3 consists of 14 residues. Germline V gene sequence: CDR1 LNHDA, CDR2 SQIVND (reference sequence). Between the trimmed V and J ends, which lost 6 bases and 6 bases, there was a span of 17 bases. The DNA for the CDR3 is TGTGCCAGTAGCCCGACAGGTCTACCCCCTGAAGCTTTCTTT. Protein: CASSPTGLPPEAFF.

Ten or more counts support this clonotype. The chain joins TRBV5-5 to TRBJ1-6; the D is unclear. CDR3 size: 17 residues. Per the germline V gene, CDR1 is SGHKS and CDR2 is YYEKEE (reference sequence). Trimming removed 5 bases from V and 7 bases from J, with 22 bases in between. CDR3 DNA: TGTGCCAGCAGATTGATTCCGGCCAAGGGCTTCAATTCACCCCTCCACTTT. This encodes CASRLIPAKGFNSPLHF.

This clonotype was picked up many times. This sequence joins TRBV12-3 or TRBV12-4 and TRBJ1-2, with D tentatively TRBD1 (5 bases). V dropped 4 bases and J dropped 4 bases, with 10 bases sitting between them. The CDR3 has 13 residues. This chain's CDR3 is CASSSGQTYGYTF. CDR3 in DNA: TGTGCCAGCAGTTCTGGACAAACCTATGGCTACACCTTC.

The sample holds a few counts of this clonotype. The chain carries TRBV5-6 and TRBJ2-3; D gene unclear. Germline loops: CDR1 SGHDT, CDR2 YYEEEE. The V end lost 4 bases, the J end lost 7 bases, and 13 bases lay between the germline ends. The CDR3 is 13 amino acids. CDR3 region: CASSLPTPNTQYF. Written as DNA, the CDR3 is TGTGCCAGCAGCCTCCCTACCCCCAATACGCAGTATTTT. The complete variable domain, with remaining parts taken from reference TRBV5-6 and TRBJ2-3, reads DAGVTQSPTHLIKTRGQQVTLRCSPKSGHDTVSWYQQALGQGPQFIFQYYEEEERQRGNFPDRFSGHQFPNYSSELNVNALLLGDSALYLCASSLPTPNTQYFGPGTRLTVL.

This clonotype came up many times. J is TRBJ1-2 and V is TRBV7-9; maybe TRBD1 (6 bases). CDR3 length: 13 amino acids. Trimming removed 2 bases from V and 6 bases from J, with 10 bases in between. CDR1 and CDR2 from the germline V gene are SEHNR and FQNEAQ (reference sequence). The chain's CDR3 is CASSLKGTNGYTF. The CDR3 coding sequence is TGTGCCAGCAGCTTAAAGGGGACAAATGGCTACACCTTC. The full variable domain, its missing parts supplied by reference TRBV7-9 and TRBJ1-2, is DTGVSQNPRHKITKRGQNVTFRCDPISEHNRLYWYRQTLGQGPEFLTYFQNEAQLEKSRLLSDRFSAERPKGSFSTLEIQRTEQGDSAMYLCASSLKGTNGYTFGSGTRLTVV.

In DNA form, the CDR3 reads TGTGCCAGCTCACCCTCGACAGGGGGCACAGATACGCAGTATTTT. Its translation is CASSPSTGGTDTQYF. The chain has TRBV18 and TRBJ2-3, with 8 positions matching TRBD1. V lost 3 bases, J lost 1 base, and 3 bases stayed unmatched. Germline V gene data show CDR1 as KGHSH and CDR2 as LQKENI. This CDR3 is 15 amino acids long.

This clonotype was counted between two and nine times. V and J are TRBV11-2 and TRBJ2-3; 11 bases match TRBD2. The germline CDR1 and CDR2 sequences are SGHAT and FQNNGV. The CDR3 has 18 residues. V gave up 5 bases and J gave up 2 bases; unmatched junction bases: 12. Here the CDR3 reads CASSQWRTSGSFTDTQYF. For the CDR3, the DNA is TGTGCCAGCAGCCAATGGCGGACTAGCGGGTCCTTCACAGATACGCAGTATTTT.

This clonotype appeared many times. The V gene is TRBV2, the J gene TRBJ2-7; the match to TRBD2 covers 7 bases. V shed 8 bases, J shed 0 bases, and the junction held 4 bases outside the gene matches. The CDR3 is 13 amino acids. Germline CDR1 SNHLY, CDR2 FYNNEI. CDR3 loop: CASRDYNSYEQYF. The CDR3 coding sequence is TGTGCCAGCCGGGACTATAACTCCTACGAGCAGTACTTC.

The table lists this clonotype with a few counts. CDR3 in amino acids: CASSHWASGANNEQFF. Written as DNA, the CDR3 is TGTGCCAGCAGCCACTGGGCGAGCGGGGCCAACAATGAGCAGTTCTTC. J is TRBJ2-1 and V is TRBV7-9; 7 bases map to TRBD2. After removal of 5 bases from V and 5 bases from J, the junction contained 12 bases not matched to a gene. Germline V gene lookup returns CDR1 SEHNR and CDR2 FQNEAQ (reference sequence). This CDR3 is built from 16 residues.

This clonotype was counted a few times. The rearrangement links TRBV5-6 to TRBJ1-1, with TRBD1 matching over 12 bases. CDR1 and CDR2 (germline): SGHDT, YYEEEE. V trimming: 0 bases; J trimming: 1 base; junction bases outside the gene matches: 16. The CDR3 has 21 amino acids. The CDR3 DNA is TGTGCCAGCAGCTTGGGGGACAGGGGGCGGTCCAGTGCGCATTGGAACACTGAAGCTTTCTTT. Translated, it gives CASSLGDRGRSSAHWNTEAFF.

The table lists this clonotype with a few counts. This CDR3 is CASSVVLTPLEGYTF. CDR3 sequence (DNA): TGTGCCAGCAGCGTAGTGCTCACGCCCCTGGAGGGCTACACCTTC. The chain carries TRBV9 and TRBJ1-2; D gene uncertain. This CDR3 has 15 amino acids. Between the trimmed V and J ends, which lost 0 bases and 8 bases, there was a span of 17 bases. CDR1 SGDLS and CDR2 YYNGEE come from the germline V gene.

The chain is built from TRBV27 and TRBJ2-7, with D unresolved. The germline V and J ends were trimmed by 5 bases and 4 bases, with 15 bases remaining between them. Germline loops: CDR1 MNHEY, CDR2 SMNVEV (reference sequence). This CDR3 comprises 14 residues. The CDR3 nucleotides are TGTGCCAGCAGTCTCGCTTCCGCGCCTTACGAGCAGTACTTC. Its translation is CASSLASAPYEQYF.